This entry is about one TCR beta chain. The CDR3 carries no conserved terminal phenylalanine or tryptophan, so it likely arises from a read error. The sample is drawn from a study of sequential checkpoint blockade in melanoma. Study at large: Randomization was 1:1 between first-line nivolumab→ipilimumab and ipilimumab→nivolumab. Maintenance nivolumab came after either treatment sequence.

Described treatment: randomized to nivolumab then ipilimumab (arm A) or the reverse (arm B). Live CD3+CD8+ CD19− CD56− cells were sorted from PBMCs. Germline V gives CDR1 MNHEY, CDR2 SVGAGI. The V end was cut by 6 bases, the J end by 5 bases, with 19 bases between. The CDR3 totals 15 residues. Some clones are missing from TCRdb's copy, which holds only in-frame ones; the method was immunoSEQ multiplex PCR. The sample has about 15,000 clones, 77% seen once. The receptor's source is a human donor with melanoma. This sequence joins TRBV6-5 and TRBJ1-2; D not resolved. Sequenced here: CD8+ T cells sorted from blood (inferred from file names), sampled from a patient given nivolumab and ipilimumab in sequence. CDR3 coding DNA: TGTGCCAGCAGAGAGGGCCCGTCCCCCCTTTATGGCTACACCCTC. Protein product: CASREGPSPLYGYTL.